A selection of T cell receptor beta chains follows, all from one sample in a study of T cell repertoires in aging, cancer and after chemotherapy. TCRdb re-called the multiplex PCR reads through MiXCR, storing one row per CDR3 protein. Among some 2,700 distinct CDR3 sequences listed, 24% were seen once. The sample was blood. These receptors originate from a human donor with a solid tumor. The CDR3 runs from the conserved cysteine through the conserved F or W. The D gene is left open where the match is weak. Some rows mark clone size as missing; the rest say once, few, many or name a class of expanded clone.

>TRBJ2-5|TRBV6-5|TRBD1|NA
CALAGTGTETQYF
TGTGCCCTGGCCGGGACAGGGACAGAGACCCAGTACTTC
>TRBJ2-4|TRBV28|TRBD1|NA
CASSRTGLAKNIQYF
TGTGCCAGCAGCCGGACAGGGTTGGCCAAAAACATTCAGTACTTC
>TRBJ2-5|TRBV20-1|NA|NA
CSATSLAGATETQYF
TGCAGTGCTACCTCACTAGCCGGGGCAACAGAGACCCAGTACTTC
>TRBJ2-3|TRBV6-6|NA|medium-sized
CASSYRDGGTDTQYF
TGTGCCAGCAGTTACCGGGACGGAGGCACAGATACGCAGTATTTT
>TRBJ2-7|TRBV7-9|NA|NA
CASSLGGVSYKQYF
TGTGCCAGCAGCCTCGGCGGGGTCTCCTACAAGCAGTACTTC
>TRBJ1-1|TRBV6-2/TRBV6-3|NA|NA
CATRPGTFNTEAFF
TGTGCCACCCGTCCCGGGACATTTAACACTGAAGCTTTCTTT
>TRBJ1-3|TRBV7-6|TRBD1|medium-sized
CASSHPGTANTIYF
TGTGCCAGCAGCCATCCCGGGACAGCAAACACCATATATTTT
>TRBJ2-1|TRBV11-2|NA|few
CASSLGPGGSYNEQFF
TGTGCCAGCAGCTTAGGTCCCGGAGGCTCCTACAATGAGCAGTTCTTC
>TRBJ2-7|TRBV7-2|NA|NA
CASSLVERGEQYF
TGTGCCAGCAGCTTAGTCGAGCGTGGCGAGCAGTACTTC
>TRBJ1-1|TRBV5-5|NA|NA
CASRLQKINTEAFF
TGTGCCAGCAGATTACAGAAGATAAACACTGAAGCTTTCTTT
>TRBJ1-2|TRBV6-2/TRBV6-3|NA|medium-sized
CASSYGGTLNYGYTF
TGTGCCAGCAGTTACGGGGGGACGCTGAACTATGGCTACACCTTC
>TRBJ2-2|TRBV6-4|NA|medium-sized
CASSSRTDTGELFF
TGTGCCAGCAGTTCTAGGACGGACACCGGGGAGCTGTTTTTT
>TRBJ2-5|TRBV5-4|TRBD2|medium-sized
CASSLRLAGVGETQYF
TGTGCCAGCAGCTTAAGACTAGCGGGGGTTGGAGAGACCCAGTACTTC
>TRBJ1-2|TRBV6-6|NA|few
CVVQGYGYTF
TGTGTCGTCCAGGGGTATGGCTACACCTTC
>TRBJ2-2|TRBV7-3|TRBD1|few
CASSKTGYGTGELFF
TGTGCCAGCAGCAAGACAGGGTATGGCACCGGGGAGCTGTTTTTT
>TRBJ2-1|TRBV11-2|NA|NA
CASSLDPGRVLLNNEQFF
TGTGCCAGCAGCTTAGATCCGGGGCGGGTCTTACTCAACAATGAGCAGTTCTTC
>TRBJ1-5|TRBV7-6|TRBD1|few
CASSTGQGRQPQHF
TGTGCCAGCAGCACAGGACAGGGTAGGCAGCCCCAGCATTTT
>TRBJ2-1|TRBV10-3|NA|few
CAIRVGTRANEQFF
TGTGCCATCCGAGTCGGGACTCGTGCGAATGAGCAGTTCTTC
>TRBJ2-5|TRBV6-5|NA|medium-sized
CASSSLKSAQETQYF
TGTGCCAGCAGTTCTCTCAAGTCGGCCCAAGAGACCCAGTACTTC
>TRBJ2-3|TRBV5-1|NA|few
CASSLGAETSATDTQYF
TGCGCCAGCAGCTTGGGGGCGGAGACCTCTGCCACAGATACGCAGTATTTT
>TRBJ2-3|TRBV5-1|NA|NA
CASSWGDTQYF
TGCGCCAGCAGCTGGGGAGATACGCAGTATTTT
>TRBJ2-3|TRBV6-6|TRBD2|medium-sized
CASSYGVAGGITDTQYF
TGTGCCAGCAGTTATGGTGTAGCGGGGGGGATCACAGATACGCAGTATTTT
>TRBJ2-3|TRBV7-2|NA|few
CASSSDPSGDTQRDF
TGTGCCAGCAGCTCGGACCCGTCCGGAGATACGCAGCGGGATTTT
>TRBJ2-7|TRBV29-1|NA|large
CSFGDSDSYEQYF
TGCAGCTTCGGGGACTCCGACTCCTACGAGCAGTACTTC
>TRBJ1-2|TRBV19|TRBD1|medium-sized
CASSSADRVEIDGYTF
TGTGCCAGTAGTTCAGCGGACAGGGTTGAGATTGATGGCTACACCTTC
>TRBJ1-4|TRBV5-1|NA|NA
CASSLAGLNEKLFF
TGCGCAAGCAGCTTGGCAGGGCTGAATGAAAAACTGTTTTTT
>TRBJ1-5|TRBV6-6|NA|NA
CASSEGDSRGQPQHF
TGTGCCAGCAGTGAAGGCGACAGCAGGGGACAGCCCCAGCATTTT
>TRBJ2-3|TRBV5-1|NA|NA
CASSLGGDWDTQYF
TGCGCCAGCAGCTTGGGGGGGGATTGGGATACGCAGTATTTT
>TRBJ2-6|TRBV12-3/TRBV12-4|NA|medium-sized
CASSLRHASPSGANVLTF
TGTGCCAGCAGTTTGAGGCACGCGAGCCCATCTGGGGCCAACGTCCTGACTTTC
>TRBJ1-5|TRBV29-1|TRBD1|large
CSVAGQGSQPQHF
TGCAGCGTCGCGGGACAGGGTAGTCAGCCCCAGCATTTT
>TRBJ2-1|TRBV5-4|NA|medium-sized
CASSLGGASYNEQFF
TGTGCCAGCAGCTTAGGGGGGGCCTCCTACAATGAGCAGTTCTTC
>TRBJ1-1|TRBV19|NA|NA
CASSIGAGDEAFF
TGTGCCAGTAGTATAGGGGCTGGGGATGAAGCTTTCTTT
>TRBJ2-3|TRBV7-6|NA|few
CASSFAPSTDTQYF
TGTGCCAGCAGCTTTGCCCCTTCCACAGATACGCAGTATTTT
>TRBJ2-7|TRBV6-2/TRBV6-3|NA|medium-sized
CASSYFYEQYF
TGTGCCAGCAGTTACTTCTACGAGCAGTACTTC
>TRBJ1-6|TRBV7-4|TRBD1|few
CASSSGQGLPLHF
TGTGCCAGCAGCTCCGGACAGGGCCTCCCCCTCCACTTT
>TRBJ2-1|TRBV10-3|NA|medium-sized
CAISERRDGNNEQFF
TGTGCCATCAGTGAGCGGAGGGACGGAAACAATGAGCAGTTCTTC
>TRBJ1-2|TRBV20-1|NA|NA
CSENTRGGYTF
TGCAGCGAGAATACAAGAGGTGGCTACACCTTC
>TRBJ2-1|TRBV9|NA|NA
CASSPGGTVSYNEQFF
TGTGCCAGCAGCCCCGGCGGTACTGTTTCCTACAATGAGCAGTTCTTC
>TRBJ1-2|TRBV20-1|NA|few
CSARTYGYTF
TGCAGTGCTAGAACCTATGGCTACACCTTC
>TRBJ2-6|TRBV7-9|NA|NA
CASSSLRGANVLTF
TGTGCCAGCAGCTCTCTTCGGGGGGCCAACGTCCTGACTTTC
>TRBJ1-4|TRBV20-1|TRBD1|few
CSAKIPGQGSEKLFF
TGCAGTGCCAAGATCCCGGGACAGGGAAGTGAAAAACTGTTTTTT
>TRBJ2-7|TRBV6-1|NA|medium-sized
CASSELGLAYEQYF
TGTGCCAGCAGTGAACTCGGCCTGGCCTACGAGCAGTACTTC
>TRBJ2-7|TRBV5-1|NA|NA
CASSLHDEQYF
TGCGCCAGCAGCTTGCACGACGAGCAGTACTTC
>TRBJ2-5|TRBV12-3/TRBV12-4|NA|few
CASSFSAGPTGWRETQYF
TGTGCCAGCAGTTTTAGTGCAGGGCCTACAGGGTGGAGAGAGACCCAGTACTTC
>TRBJ1-2|TRBV19|NA|medium-sized
CASSTSGQADGYTF
TGTGCCAGTAGTACCTCGGGACAAGCAGATGGCTACACCTTC
>TRBJ1-1|TRBV6-2/TRBV6-3|NA|medium-sized
CASTLAGRNTEAFF
TGTGCCAGCACGTTGGCCGGGAGAAACACTGAAGCTTTCTTT
>TRBJ1-2|TRBV7-9|NA|few
CASSPFGGLGYTF
TGTGCCAGCAGCCCGTTCGGGGGTTTGGGCTACACCTTC
>TRBJ1-1|TRBV7-9|NA|NA
CASSLWVWGEAFF
TGTGCCAGCAGCTTATGGGTATGGGGTGAAGCTTTCTTT
>TRBJ2-3|TRBV27|TRBD2|medium-sized
CASSFSVGTSGSNTQYF
TGTGCCAGCAGTTTTTCGGTCGGGACTAGCGGTTCAAATACGCAGTATTTT
>TRBJ1-3|TRBV19|NA|medium-sized
CASSIDETGNTIYF
TGTGCCAGTAGTATTGACGAGACGGGAAACACCATATATTTT
>TRBJ1-2|TRBV20-1|NA|few
CSARRYGYTF
TGCAGTGCTAGGCGTTATGGCTACACCTTC
>TRBJ2-5|TRBV15|NA|medium-sized
CATSRGGRAGVETQYF
TGTGCCACCAGCAGGGGGGGCAGGGCAGGGGTTGAGACCCAGTACTTC
>TRBJ2-6|TRBV10-3|NA|medium-sized
CAIGYGALSGANVLTF
TGTGCCATCGGGTACGGCGCCCTCTCTGGGGCCAACGTCCTGACTTTC
>TRBJ2-2|TRBV4-3|NA|few
CASSQDGGTGELFF
TGCGCCAGCAGCCAAGACGGGGGCACCGGGGAGCTGTTTTTT
>TRBJ2-1|TRBV6-5|TRBD1|medium-sized
CASTYTSRGHGEQFF
TGTGCCAGTACTTATACAAGTAGGGGGCACGGCGAGCAGTTCTTC